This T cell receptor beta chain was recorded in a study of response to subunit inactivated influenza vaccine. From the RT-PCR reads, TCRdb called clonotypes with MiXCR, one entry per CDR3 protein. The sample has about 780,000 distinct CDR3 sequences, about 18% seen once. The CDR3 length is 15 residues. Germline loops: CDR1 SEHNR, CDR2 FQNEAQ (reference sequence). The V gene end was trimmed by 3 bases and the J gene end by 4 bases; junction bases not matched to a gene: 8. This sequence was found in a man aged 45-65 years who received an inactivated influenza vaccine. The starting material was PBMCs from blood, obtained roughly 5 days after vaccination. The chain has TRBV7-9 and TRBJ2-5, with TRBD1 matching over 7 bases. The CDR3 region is CASSFKTGERETQYF. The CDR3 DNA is TGTGCCAGCAGCTTTAAAACAGGGGAGCGAGAGACCCAGTACTTC.